This TCR beta chain came from a study of T cell clonotyping in hematopoietic cell transplantation. This clone was found once. Its antigen is currently unknown. The CDR3 is 17 amino acids. The germline V and J ends were trimmed by 3 bases and 7 bases, with 21 bases remaining between them. Assay used: immunoSEQ multiplex PCR; TCRdb lists only in-frame clones, some missing. The repertoire holds nearly 20,000 clones, with roughly three quarters as singletons. Findings and limits, study-wide: After transplant, recipient diversity fell while pathologically expanded clonotypes grew through day 180. Few recipient clonotypes overlapped donors; over 95% were de novo at given depth.

Sequencing was performed on peripheral blood mononuclear cells. The chain links TRBV23-1 to TRBJ1-4; a possible D gene is TRBD1 (5 bases). TRBV23-1 falls under the ORF class, with uncertain function. The sequence was obtained from a man between 60 and 70 years old in good health. Some clones in this sample may be carry-over from other donors' samples. The CDR3 DNA is TGCGCCAGCAGTCATGACACTGAACGGACTAGGGGTGAAAAACTGTTTTTT. As protein: CASSHDTERTRGEKLFF.